The TCR beta chain under discussion was sequenced for a study of CD8 T cells in Susac syndrome. Random hexamers served to reverse transcribe roughly 0.5 to 1 ug RNA. Coverage of TCR beta CDR3 amplification by immunoSEQ multiplex PCR extended to 54 Vbeta and 13 Jbeta. In TCRdb, the immunoSEQ multiplex PCR reads were re-called with MiXCR into one record per CDR3 protein. The sample records about 210,000 distinct CDR3 sequences, about 95% being singletons. This CDR3 spans 12 amino acids. Trimming took off 4 bases at V and 7 bases at J, with 10 bases between the two ends. Germline V CDR1 and CDR2: SEHNR, FQNEAQ (reference sequence).

The chain employs TRBV7-9 and TRBJ2-5; no reliable D call. The sequenced sample was CD4+ T cells from PBMCs. This TCR was recovered from a human donor with multiple sclerosis. The CDR3 DNA reads TGTGCCAGCAGCTCCACCCTAGGGACCCAGTACTTC. It yields the protein CASSSTLGTQYF.